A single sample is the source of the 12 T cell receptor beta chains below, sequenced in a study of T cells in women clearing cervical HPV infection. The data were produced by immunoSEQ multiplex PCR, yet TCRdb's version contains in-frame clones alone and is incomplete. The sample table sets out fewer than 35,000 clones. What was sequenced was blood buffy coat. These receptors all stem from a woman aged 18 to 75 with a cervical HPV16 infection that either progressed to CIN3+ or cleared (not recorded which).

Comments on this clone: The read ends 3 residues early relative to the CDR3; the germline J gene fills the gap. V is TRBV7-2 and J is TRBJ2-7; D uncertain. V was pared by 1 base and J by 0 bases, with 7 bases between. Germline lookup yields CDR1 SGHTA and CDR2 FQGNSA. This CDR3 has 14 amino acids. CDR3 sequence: CASSLEKGSYEQYF. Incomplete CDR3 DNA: TGTGCCAGCAGCTTAGAGAAGGGCTCCTACGAG.

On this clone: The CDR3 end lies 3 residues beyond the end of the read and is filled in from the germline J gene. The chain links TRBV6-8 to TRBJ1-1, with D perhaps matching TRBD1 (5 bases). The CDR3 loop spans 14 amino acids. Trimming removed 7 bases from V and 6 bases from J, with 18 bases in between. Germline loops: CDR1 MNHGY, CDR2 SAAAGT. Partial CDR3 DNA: TGTGCCAGCATTCCACGTGGGGGGGAGGCTGAA. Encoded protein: CASIPRGGEAE. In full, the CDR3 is CASIPRGGEAEAFF.

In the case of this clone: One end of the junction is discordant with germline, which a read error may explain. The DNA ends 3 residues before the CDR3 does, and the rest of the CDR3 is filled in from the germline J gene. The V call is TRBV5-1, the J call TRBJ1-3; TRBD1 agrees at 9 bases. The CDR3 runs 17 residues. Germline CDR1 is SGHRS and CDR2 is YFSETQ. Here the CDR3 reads CASSVGQGTFSGNTIYF. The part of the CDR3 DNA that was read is TGCGCCAGCAGCGTAGGACAGGGGACATTCTCTGGAAACACA.

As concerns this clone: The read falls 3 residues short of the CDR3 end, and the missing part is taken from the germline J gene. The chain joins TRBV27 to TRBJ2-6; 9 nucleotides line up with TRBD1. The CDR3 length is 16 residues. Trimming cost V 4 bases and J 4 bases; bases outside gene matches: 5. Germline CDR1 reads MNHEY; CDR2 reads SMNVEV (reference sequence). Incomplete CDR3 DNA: TGTGCCAGCAGTTCGGGACAGGGAACCGGGGCCAACGTC. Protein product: CASSSGQGTGANV. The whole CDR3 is CASSSGQGTGANVLTF.

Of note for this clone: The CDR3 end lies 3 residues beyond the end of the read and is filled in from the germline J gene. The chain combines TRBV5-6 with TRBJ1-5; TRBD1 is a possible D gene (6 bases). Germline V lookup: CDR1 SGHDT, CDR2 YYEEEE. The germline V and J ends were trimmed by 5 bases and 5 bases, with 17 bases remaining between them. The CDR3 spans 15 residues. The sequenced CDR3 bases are TGTGCCAGCAGTTTCGGGGGGGCAAGCGATCAGCCC. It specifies CASSFGGASDQP. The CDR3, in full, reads CASSFGGASDQPQHF.

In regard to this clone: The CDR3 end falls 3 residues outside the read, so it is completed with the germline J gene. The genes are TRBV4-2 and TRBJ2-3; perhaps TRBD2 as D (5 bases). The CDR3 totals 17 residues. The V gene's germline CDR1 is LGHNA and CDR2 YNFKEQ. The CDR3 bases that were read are TGTGCCAGCAGCCAAGGCCCTAGCACCACCAACCAAGAGACG. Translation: CASSQGPSTTNQET. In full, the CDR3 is CASSQGPSTTNQETQYF.

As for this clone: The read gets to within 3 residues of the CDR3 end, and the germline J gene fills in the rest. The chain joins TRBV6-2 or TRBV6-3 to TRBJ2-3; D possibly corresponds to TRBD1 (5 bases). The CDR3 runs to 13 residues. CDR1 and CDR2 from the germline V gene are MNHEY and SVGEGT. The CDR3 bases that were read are TGTGCCAGCAGTTACCAGGGCAATCAGCCG. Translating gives CASSYQGNQP. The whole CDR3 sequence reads CASSYQGNQPQYF.

The CDR3 here is CASKIGAGGDGQYF. The DNA read from the CDR3 is TGCGCCAGCAAAATAGGGGCAGGCGGCGATGGT. The chain employs TRBV5-1 and TRBJ2-4; possible D gene TRBD1, 5 bases. The read terminates 3 residues ahead of where the CDR3 ends, so the germline J gene completes it. Germline loops: CDR1 SGHRS, CDR2 YFSETQ. This CDR3 spans 14 amino acids.

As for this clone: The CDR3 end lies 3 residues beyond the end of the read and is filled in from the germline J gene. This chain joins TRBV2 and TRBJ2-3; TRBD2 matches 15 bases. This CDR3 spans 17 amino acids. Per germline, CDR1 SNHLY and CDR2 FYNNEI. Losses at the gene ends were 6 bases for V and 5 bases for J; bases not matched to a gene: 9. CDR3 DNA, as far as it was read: TGTGCCAGCAGGGACCCGGGACTAGCGGGAGGAAGAGATACG. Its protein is CASRDPGLAGGRDT. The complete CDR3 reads CASRDPGLAGGRDTQYF.

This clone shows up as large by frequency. CDR3 in amino acids: CSVEGFLSTDTQYF. CDR3 DNA (partial): TGCAGCGTTGAGGGCTTCTTAAGCACAGATACG. This chain joins TRBV29-1 and TRBJ2-3; D not certain. Read sequence stops 3 residues before the CDR3 end, and the germline J gene provides the missing end. CDR1 SQVTM and CDR2 ANQGSEA come from the germline V gene. This CDR3 comprises 14 residues. V lost 3 bases, J lost 0 bases, and 10 bases lay in between.

This CDR3 reads CASSQAGVETDTQYF. The CDR3 bases that were read are TGTGCCAGCAGCCAAGCGGGAGTGGAGACAGATACG. The chain links TRBV7-9 to TRBJ2-3; 8 bases align to TRBD2. The CDR3 end lies 3 residues beyond the end of the read and is filled in from the germline J gene. CDR3 length: 15 amino acids. J lost 3 bases, V lost 5 bases, and 7 bases had no gene match. Germline-derived CDR1 and CDR2 are SEHNR and FQNEAQ (reference sequence).

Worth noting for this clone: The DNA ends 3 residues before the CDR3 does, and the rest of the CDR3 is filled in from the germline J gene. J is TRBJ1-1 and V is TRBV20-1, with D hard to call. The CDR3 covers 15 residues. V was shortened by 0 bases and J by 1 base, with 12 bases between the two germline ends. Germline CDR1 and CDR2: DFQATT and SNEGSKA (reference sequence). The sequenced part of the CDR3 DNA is TGCAGTGCTAGAGATCAGGCAACCGGGAACACTGAA. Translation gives CSARDQATGNTE. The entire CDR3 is CSARDQATGNTEAFF.